The 20 T cell receptor beta chains presented below share a single source sample, sequenced in a study of blood T cell repertoires in COVID-19. Sequencing used immunoSEQ multiplex PCR; TCRdb keeps in-frame clones, though not all of them. The table lists some 140,000 clones, roughly 88% of them singletons, with 0.55% to 0.75% in the top ten. The material sequenced was peripheral blood. Receptors were obtained from a man in his sixties with COVID-19, enrolled during active disease.

This clone was seen once. CDR3 DNA sequence: TGTGCCAGTAGCGATCCCTCCGGGACAGGCTCCTACGAGCAGTACTTC. This translates into CASSDPSGTGSYEQYF. The rearrangement uses TRBV19 and TRBJ2-7, with 8 bases that match TRBD1. J was trimmed by 0 bases and V by 6 bases; bases with no gene match: 10. Germline lookup yields CDR1 LNHDA and CDR2 SQIVND (reference sequence). This CDR3 spans 16 amino acids.

This chain connects TRBV7-2 to TRBJ2-7, with D perhaps TRBD2 (5 bases). The CDR3 extends over 15 amino acids. Germline CDR1 SGHTA, CDR2 FQGNSA. Trimming left V 5 bases short and J 1 base short, with 15 bases between. The CDR3 region is CASSDSGLPSYEQYF. Here the CDR3 DNA reads TGTGCCAGCAGCGACTCTGGACTCCCGTCCTACGAGCAGTACTTC.

The gene calls are TRBV9 and TRBJ1-3; 10 bases agree with TRBD1. V was pared by 0 bases and J by 4 bases, with 7 bases of the junction left unmatched. The CDR3 loop spans 17 amino acids. Germline V gene lookup returns CDR1 SGDLS and CDR2 YYNGEE. CDR3 protein: CASSVGGTGEIGNTIYF. The DNA for the CDR3 is TGTGCCAGCAGCGTAGGAGGGACAGGGGAGATCGGAAACACCATATATTTT.

The rearrangement uses TRBV9 and TRBJ2-1; possibly TRBD1 for D (6 bases). Trimming shortened V by 0 bases and J by 10 bases, and 17 bases separated the two germline ends. CDR3 size: 15 residues. CDR1 is SGDLS, CDR2 YYNGEE, per germline. CDR3 coding DNA: TGTGCCAGCAGCGTAGATACAGGGAAATCGACCGAGCAGTTCTTC. Translated: CASSVDTGKSTEQFF. The entire variable domain, with the rest obtained from reference TRBV9 and TRBJ2-1, is as follows: DSGVTQTPKHLITATGQRVTLRCSPRSGDLSVYWYQQSLDQGLQFLIQYYNGEERAKGNILERFSAQQFPDLHSELNLSSLELGDSALYFCASSVDTGKSTEQFFGPGTRLTVL.

V gene TRBV14 combines with J gene TRBJ2-1, with a possible D match to TRBD2 (6 bases). Germline V gives CDR1 SGHDN, CDR2 FVKESK. The CDR3 length is 15 residues. V was cut by 4 bases and J by 0 bases, with 10 bases left in between. In nucleotides, the CDR3 is TGTGCCAGCAGCCGTCGGGGGAGCTCCTACAATGAGCAGTTCTTC. Protein: CASSRRGSSYNEQFF.

This clone was picked up one time. V usage is TRBV6-5 and J usage is TRBJ1-1; TRBD1 agrees at 9 bases. The V gene end was trimmed by 5 bases and the J gene end by 5 bases; junction bases not matched to a gene: 9. The germline V gene encodes CDR1 MNHEY and CDR2 SVGAGI. The CDR3 runs 15 residues. The CDR3 DNA is TGTGCCAGCAGTCCACCCACAGGGGGCCGGACTGAAGCTTTCTTT. Its translation: CASSPPTGGRTEAFF.

The chain is built from TRBV27 and TRBJ2-1; 7 bases agree with TRBD2. CDR3 length equals 15 residues. CDR1 MNHEY and CDR2 SMNVEV come from the germline V gene (reference sequence). The V gene end was trimmed by 1 base and the J gene end by 12 bases; junction bases not matched to a gene: 12. For the CDR3, the DNA is TGTGCCAGCAGTTTATTTTCCGGGGGGATAGGTCGGCAGTTCTTC. It translates to CASSLFSGGIGRQFF.

The chain joins TRBV6-5 to TRBJ2-3; 9 positions match TRBD2. V lost 5 bases to trimming and J lost 4 bases; unmatched junction nucleotides: 7. Looked up from germline, CDR1 is MNHEY and CDR2 is SVGAGI. The CDR3 loop spans 15 amino acids. CDR3 amino acids: CASSPPRGGADTQYF. The CDR3, as DNA: TGTGCCAGCAGTCCCCCGCGGGGGGGCGCAGATACGCAGTATTTT.

The sample holds one count of this clone. The V call is TRBV5-1, the J call TRBJ1-2; D gene unclear. The CDR3 is 13 amino acids. CDR1 is SGHRS and CDR2 is YFSETQ in the germline V gene. V was clipped by 0 bases and J by 0 bases, with 3 bases between them. The CDR3 is CASSLDTNYGYTF. The DNA of the CDR3 is TGCGCCAGCAGCTTGGATACTAACTATGGCTACACCTTC.

The DNA for the CDR3 is TGTGCCAGCAGCAGTACAGGGTTAACTGAAGCTTTCTTT. As protein: CASSSTGLTEAFF. This chain joins TRBV3-1 (or the pseudogene TRBV3-2) and TRBJ1-1; D possibly corresponds to TRBD1 (6 bases). V lost 5 bases and J 5 bases, leaving 12 bases between the germline ends. Germline lookup yields CDR1 LGHDT and CDR2 YNNKEL (reference sequence). The CDR3 has 13 amino acids.

This chain uses TRBV6-5 with TRBJ2-7, with TRBD2 matching 7 bases. The V and J ends lost 7 bases and 4 bases, in that order; junction bases with no gene match: 10. Germline loops: CDR1 MNHEY, CDR2 SVGAGI. This CDR3 has 14 amino acids. The CDR3, as DNA: TGTGCCAGCAACAGCGGCGGGGGACCTTACGAGCAGTACTTC. This sequence encodes CASNSGGGPYEQYF.

V and J are TRBV9 and TRBJ2-2; possible D gene TRBD2, 6 bases. CDR1 and CDR2 from the germline V gene are SGDLS and YYNGEE. With 3 bases removed from V and 5 bases from J, the gap between germline ends came to 14 bases. This CDR3 is built from 15 residues. The CDR3 loop reads CASSAEWGLTGELFF. The CDR3 DNA sequence: TGTGCCAGCAGCGCTGAATGGGGACTTACCGGGGAGCTGTTTTTT.

The chain uses TRBV3-1 (or the pseudogene TRBV3-2) and TRBJ2-1; D not certain. This CDR3 is 11 amino acids long. Germline CDR1 is LGHDT and CDR2 is YNNKEL (reference sequence). Trimming took 0 bases from V and 15 from J, leaving 9 bases between them. CDR3 nucleotides: TGTGCCAGCAGCCAAGATGTGCGCTTGTTCTTC. Its translation is CASSQDVRLFF.

The chain recombines TRBV18 with TRBJ2-7; 7 bases are a match to TRBD1. This CDR3 spans 14 amino acids. Germline V gene sequence: CDR1 KGHSH, CDR2 LQKENI. V shed 5 bases, J shed 2 bases, and the junction held 6 bases outside the gene matches. In DNA, the CDR3 is TGTGCCAGCTCAACACAGGGGTTCCCCTACGAGCAGTACTTC. Residues: CASSTQGFPYEQYF. Full variable domain (missing parts from reference TRBV18 and TRBJ2-7): NAGVMQNPRHLVRRRGQEARLRCSPMKGHSHVYWYRQLPEEGLKFMVYLQKENIIDESGMPKERFSAEFPKEGPSILRIQQVVRGDSAAYFCASSTQGFPYEQYFGPGTRLTVT.

This clone was observed once. The rearrangement links TRBV18 to TRBJ1-2; D gene uncertain. CDR3 length: 13 residues. Germline CDR1 is KGHSH and CDR2 is LQKENI. V lost 6 bases and J lost 2, with 10 bases in between. The chain's CDR3 is CASSRGKNYGYTF. The CDR3 DNA reads TGTGCCAGCTCCCGAGGGAAAAACTATGGCTACACCTTC.

The chain is built from TRBV2 and TRBJ2-4; 11 nucleotides line up with TRBD2. CDR1 is SNHLY and CDR2 is FYNNEI in the germline V gene. Germline trimming cut 5 bases from V and 8 bases from J; bases unmatched to any gene: 5. This CDR3 spans 14 amino acids. The CDR3 reads CASSKGTSGDIQYF. The CDR3 bases are TGTGCCAGCAGTAAGGGGACTAGCGGAGACATTCAGTACTTC.

This sequence joins TRBV5-4 and TRBJ2-2; D gene ambiguous. Germline CDR1 and CDR2: SGHNT and YYREEE (reference sequence). Trimming left V 4 bases short and J 1 base short, with 8 bases between. CDR3 length equals 14 residues. CDR3 nucleotides: TGTGCCAGCAGCCCGAGACTGAACACCGGGGAGCTGTTTTTT. It encodes CASSPRLNTGELFF.

The gene calls are TRBV4-2 and TRBJ1-6; D unclear. V was clipped by 4 bases and J by 5 bases, with 9 bases between them. This CDR3 region has 14 residues. CDR1 and CDR2 from the germline V gene are LGHNA and YNFKEQ. CDR3 amino acids: CASSPNANNSPLHF. DNA of the CDR3: TGTGCCAGCAGCCCGAACGCTAATAATTCACCCCTCCACTTT.

The chain couples TRBV7-9 to TRBJ2-7, with D unclear. CDR3 length: 16 amino acids. Germline V gene lookup returns CDR1 SEHNR and CDR2 FQNEAQ (reference sequence). V lost 1 base to trimming and J lost 0 bases, with 13 bases between them. The CDR3 sequence: CASSLGYSFDSYEQYF. The CDR3 region has the DNA TGTGCCAGCAGCTTAGGTTACAGTTTCGACTCCTACGAGCAGTACTTC.

This sequence joins TRBV5-6 and TRBJ1-5; 7 bases align to TRBD1. The CDR3 length is 14 residues. Germline CDR1 and CDR2: SGHDT and YYEEEE. The ends lost 2 bases at V and 4 bases at J; junction bases unmatched: 3. This CDR3 is CASSFYRGNQPQHF. CDR3 coding DNA: TGTGCCAGCAGCTTTTACAGGGGTAATCAGCCCCAGCATTTT.